Below, one TCR beta chain is given with its context. Its antigen remains unknown. The record originates from a study of shared clonotypes between healthy human individuals. Study context: Three CD4 naive, three CD4 memory, two CD8 naive and one CD8 memory plate were used per donor. Study-wide results and caveats: Estimated richness was generally greater in naive than memory subsets.

The authors' processing: With immunoSEQ giving junction-only sequences and no quality scores, filtering differed. Produced via immunoSEQ multiplex PCR; TCRdb's table is partial and in-frame only. That table supplies the V and J calls and clone size; D and trimming were determined from the DNA. The data hold under 650,000 clones, with 90% to 97% observed a single time. Trimming took 5 bases from V and 8 from J, leaving 12 bases between them. Germline lookup yields CDR1 WNHNN and CDR2 SYGVQD (reference sequence). This CDR3 has 12 amino acids. Sample: naive CD4+ T cells sorted from blood. Subset indicated: CD45RA+ positively selected. This sequence was found in a woman in her 30s in good health. V and J are TRBV10-1 and TRBJ1-1; no reliable D call. The DNA of the CDR3 is TGCGCCAGCAGTAACCCCGGACTAGAAGCTTTCTTT. Its translation is CASSNPGLEAFF.